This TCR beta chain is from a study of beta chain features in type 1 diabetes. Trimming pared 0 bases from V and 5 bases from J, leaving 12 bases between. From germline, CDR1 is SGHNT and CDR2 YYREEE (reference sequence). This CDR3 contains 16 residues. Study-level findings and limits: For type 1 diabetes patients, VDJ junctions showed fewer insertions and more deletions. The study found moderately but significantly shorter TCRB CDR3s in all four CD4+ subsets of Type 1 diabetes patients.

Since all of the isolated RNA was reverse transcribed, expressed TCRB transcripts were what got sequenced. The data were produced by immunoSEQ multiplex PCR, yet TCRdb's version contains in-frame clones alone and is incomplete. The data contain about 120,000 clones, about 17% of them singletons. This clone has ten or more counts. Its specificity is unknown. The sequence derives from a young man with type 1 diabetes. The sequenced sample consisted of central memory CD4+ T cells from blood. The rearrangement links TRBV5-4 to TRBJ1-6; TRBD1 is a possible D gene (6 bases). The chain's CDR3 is CASSLAPQGHNSPLHF. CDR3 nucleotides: TGTGCCAGCAGCTTGGCTCCTCAGGGGCATAATTCACCCCTCCACTTT.